What follows are 26 T cell receptor beta chains derived from one specimen sequenced in a study of Ad26.COV2.S vaccination and SARS-CoV-2 variants. Sample treatment: roughly 20 received Ad26.COV2.S at low or high dose, single or two shots; about five received placebo; per-sample allocation not given. Sampling happened 63 days after the first vaccine or placebo injection. The assay was immunoSEQ multiplex PCR, and TCRdb's table has in-frame clones only and misses some. The sample comprises approximately 300,000 clones, 85% of which are singletons, and approximately 2% rests with the top ten. Specimen: peripheral blood, collected in a trial of Ad26.COV2.S vaccine versus placebo. These receptors all stem from a person between 18 and 60 years old who received the Ad26.COV2.S COVID-19 vaccine or a placebo.

This clone is a singleton in its sample. The rearrangement links TRBV6-5 to TRBJ1-4; TRBD1 is a possible D gene (5 bases). The CDR3 runs 15 residues. CDR1 is MNHEY and CDR2 is SVGAGI in the germline V gene. Trimming stripped 2 bases from V and 4 bases from J, with 11 bases between. The CDR3: CASSYGGSGNEKLFF. The CDR3 nucleotides read TGTGCCAGCAGTTACGGGGGGTCCGGTAATGAAAAACTGTTTTTT.

The chain is built from TRBV6-5 and TRBJ1-6, with TRBD1 as a possible D gene (5 bases). Per germline, CDR1 MNHEY and CDR2 SVGAGI. Between the trimmed V and J ends, which lost 7 bases and 8 bases, there was a span of 15 bases. The CDR3 spans 14 residues. The CDR3 is CASTNQGGDSPLHF. The CDR3 DNA is TGTGCCAGCACTAATCAGGGAGGAGATTCACCCCTCCACTTT.

This rearrangement joins TRBV18 to TRBJ2-7; 7 bases agree with TRBD1. The germline gives CDR1 KGHSH, CDR2 LQKENI. CDR3 length: 12 residues. V was pared by 5 bases and J by 6 bases, with 4 bases of the junction left unmatched. CDR3 sequence: CASSIDRVEQYF. The CDR3 DNA reads TGTGCCAGCTCAATTGACAGGGTCGAGCAGTACTTC.

The chain uses TRBV5-5 and TRBJ1-6; D unclear. This CDR3 comprises 17 residues. Germline V gene lookup returns CDR1 SGHKS and CDR2 YYEKEE (reference sequence). The germline V and J ends were trimmed by 0 bases and 0 bases, with 10 bases remaining between them. The CDR3: CASSLDALSSYNSPLHF. DNA of the CDR3: TGTGCCAGCAGCTTGGATGCGTTAAGCTCCTATAATTCACCCCTCCACTTT.

Many counts were recorded for this clone. This chain connects TRBV27 to TRBJ1-4; possible D gene TRBD1, 5 bases. The V and J ends lost 10 bases and 8 bases respectively, with 11 bases between them. There are 11 residues in the CDR3. The germline V gene encodes CDR1 MNHEY and CDR2 SMNVEV (reference sequence). The DNA of the CDR3 is TGTGCCACCCGCCGGGGGGAAAAACTGTTTTTT. Translating gives CATRRGEKLFF.

The rearrangement joins TRBV28 to TRBJ1-1; no reliable D call. Per the germline V gene, CDR1 is MDHEN and CDR2 is SYDVKM. V lost 5 bases and J 2 bases, leaving 12 bases between the germline ends. This CDR3 region has 14 residues. CDR3 loop: CASSPTHKNTEAFF. The DNA of the CDR3 is TGTGCCAGCAGTCCAACCCACAAAAACACTGAAGCTTTCTTT.

The chain joins TRBV27 to TRBJ1-5; 7 positions match TRBD1. Germline V CDR1 and CDR2: MNHEY, SMNVEV (reference sequence). CDR3 length: 15 residues. Trimming took 6 bases from V and 2 from J; bases not matched to a gene: 7. The CDR3 bases are TGTGCCAGCAGACGGGACAGTGAAGGCAATCAGCCCCAGCATTTT. It translates to CASRRDSEGNQPQHF.

The chain uses TRBV9 and TRBJ2-5; TRBD2 aligns across 15 bases. This CDR3 region has 17 residues. Germline CDR1 is SGDLS and CDR2 is YYNGEE. The V segment lost 3 bases and the J segment 2 bases; nucleotides outside the gene matches: 5. DNA of the CDR3: TGTGCCAGCAGCGCCGGGACTAGCGGGGGGATTCAAGAGACCCAGTACTTC. Its translation is CASSAGTSGGIQETQYF. Full variable domain (remainder filled in from reference TRBV9 and TRBJ2-5): DSGVTQTPKHLITATGQRVTLRCSPRSGDLSVYWYQQSLDQGLQFLIQYYNGEERAKGNILERFSAQQFPDLHSELNLSSLELGDSALYFCASSAGTSGGIQETQYFGPGTRLLVL.

CDR3 nucleotides: TGTGCCAGCAGTTTAGGGTGGCAGGGGGCAGATACGCAGTATTTT. As protein: CASSLGWQGADTQYF. This chain uses TRBV27 with TRBJ2-3; 7 positions agree with TRBD1. The CDR3 extends over 15 amino acids. From germline, CDR1 is MNHEY and CDR2 SMNVEV (reference sequence). The junction had 6 bases not matched to a gene; V was cut back by 2 bases and J by 4 bases.

The V and J genes are TRBV4-2 and TRBJ2-5; the D gene is possibly TRBD2 (7 bases). In germline, CDR1 is LGHNA, CDR2 YNFKEQ. V was cut by 4 bases and J by 5 bases, with 17 bases left in between. This CDR3 is 15 amino acids long. The CDR3 DNA reads as TGTGCCAGCAGCCCCCCTGGGGGGGGCCGGGAGACCCAGTACTTC. Translation: CASSPPGGGRETQYF.

This sequence joins TRBV28 and TRBJ1-6; D possibly corresponds to TRBD1 (6 bases). V lost 4 bases to trimming and J lost 13 bases, with 17 bases between them. The V gene's germline CDR1 is MDHEN and CDR2 SYDVKM. This CDR3 has 14 residues. The CDR3 DNA follows: TGTGCCAGCAGTTACCCAGGACAGTTCGATCCCCTCCACTTT. Translated: CASSYPGQFDPLHF.

The rearrangement joins TRBV7-8 to TRBJ2-6; no clear D. V lost 1 base to trimming and J lost 0 bases, with 4 bases between them. Germline lookup yields CDR1 SGHVS and CDR2 FQNEAQ. The CDR3 loop spans 15 amino acids. The CDR3 sequence: CASSLGSSGANVLTF. CDR3 in DNA: TGTGCCAGCAGCTTAGGTAGCTCTGGGGCCAACGTCCTGACTTTC.

This chain links TRBV21-1 with TRBJ1-5. TRBV21-1 constitutes a pseudogene. This CDR3 has 15 amino acids. The CDR3 sequence is CASSRPQKRSQPQHF. Here the CDR3 DNA reads TGTGCCAGCAGCAGACCCCAGAAGAGGAGTCAGCCCCAGCATTTT.

V is TRBV27 and J is TRBJ1-2; possibly TRBD1 for D (6 bases). CDR3 length: 13 amino acids. Germline CDR1 reads MNHEY; CDR2 reads SMNVEV (reference sequence). Trimming removed 3 bases at V and 7 bases at J, with 12 bases between. Here the CDR3 DNA reads TGTGCCAGCAGTTTTGGAAGGGGGGGTGGCTACACCTTC. Protein: CASSFGRGGGYTF.

Many counts were recorded for this clone. This chain connects TRBV5-1 to TRBJ1-1; D is perhaps TRBD1 (5 bases). V was pared by 0 bases and J by 4 bases, with 16 bases between. The germline CDR1 and CDR2 sequences are SGHRS and YFSETQ. The CDR3 is 16 residues long. CDR3 protein: CASSLVMQGGGTEAFF. CDR3 in DNA: TGCGCCAGCAGCTTGGTGATGCAGGGTGGGGGCACTGAAGCTTTCTTT.

This rearrangement joins TRBV19 to TRBJ2-3; 8 nucleotides align to TRBD1. The CDR3 runs 14 residues. The V segment lost 6 bases and the J segment 4 bases; nucleotides outside the gene matches: 6. The germline V gene encodes CDR1 LNHDA and CDR2 SQIVND (reference sequence). The CDR3 coding sequence is TGTGCCAGTAGGATCGGGACAGGCCCAGATACGCAGTATTTT. It specifies CASRIGTGPDTQYF.

The chain is built from TRBV10-3 and TRBJ2-2; the D gene could be TRBD1 or TRBD2 (5 bases each). V lost 2 bases and J lost 1, with 8 bases in between. Germline-derived CDR1 and CDR2 are ENHRY and SYGVKD. The CDR3 contains 15 residues. The CDR3 here is CAISEHGGNTGELFF. The CDR3 DNA follows: TGTGCCATCAGTGAGCATGGGGGGAACACCGGGGAGCTGTTTTTT.

The chain carries TRBV4-1 and TRBJ1-1; 8 bases are a match to TRBD1. CDR3 length: 18 amino acids. In germline, CDR1 is MGHRA, CDR2 YSYEKL. With V trimmed by 0 bases and J by 4 bases, 13 bases remained unmatched. This chain's CDR3 is CASSQDLEGRGRSTEAFF. CDR3 bases: TGCGCCAGCAGCCAAGATCTTGAAGGCAGGGGGCGAAGCACTGAAGCTTTCTTT.

The chain carries TRBV3-1 (or the pseudogene TRBV3-2) and TRBJ1-5; D is uncertain. This CDR3 is built from 13 residues. Trimming pared 4 bases from V and 3 bases from J, leaving 7 bases between. Germline values: CDR1 LGHDT, CDR2 YNNKEL (reference sequence). The CDR3 nucleotides read TGTGCCAGCAGCCCACAACTCAATCAGCCCCAGCATTTT. It translates to CASSPQLNQPQHF.

The gene calls are TRBV5-6 and TRBJ2-7, with 7 bases that match TRBD1. The CDR3 spans 15 residues. Germline values: CDR1 SGHDT, CDR2 YYEEEE. V lost 0 bases to trimming and J lost 0 bases; unmatched junction nucleotides: 3. CDR3 residues: CASSLAGDSSYEQYF. CDR3 nucleotide sequence: TGTGCCAGCAGCTTGGCAGGGGACAGCTCCTACGAGCAGTACTTC.

The CDR3 DNA reads as TGTGCCAGCAGGCTGCGTTTCCCCTACGAGCAGTACTTC. Residues: CASRLRFPYEQYF. The V and J genes are TRBV28 and TRBJ2-7, with D unclear. Trimming pared 6 bases from V and 2 bases from J, leaving 11 bases between. The CDR3 runs to 13 residues. Germline V CDR1 and CDR2: MDHEN, SYDVKM.

Only a few counts were recorded for this clone. The chain uses TRBV5-1 and TRBJ2-5, with D perhaps TRBD1 (5 bases). The CDR3 runs to 15 residues. V was cut by 0 bases and J by 5 bases, with 14 bases left in between. In germline, CDR1 is SGHRS, CDR2 YFSETQ. The CDR3 bases are TGCGCCAGCAGCTTGGGGCAGGGTACTACGGAGACCCAGTACTTC. Amino acids: CASSLGQGTTETQYF. The variable domain in full, completed from reference TRBV5-1 and TRBJ2-5, reads KAGVTQTPRYLIKTRGQQVTLSCSPISGHRSVSWYQQTPGQGLQFLFEYFSETQRNKGNFPGRFSGRQFSNSRSEMNVSTLELGDSALYLCASSLGQGTTETQYFGPGTRLLVL.

CDR3 bases: TGTGCCAGCAGCTCCGACGCGATCTCCTACGAGCAGTACTTC. It codes for CASSSDAISYEQYF. The chain recombines TRBV27 with TRBJ2-7; D call uncertain. The germline V gene encodes CDR1 MNHEY and CDR2 SMNVEV (reference sequence). V was trimmed by 6 bases and J by 0 bases, leaving 12 bases between them. This CDR3 contains 14 residues.

V and J are TRBV19 and TRBJ1-5; 9 nucleotides align to TRBD1. V lost 3 bases and J lost 0; bases outside the gene matches: 6. The V gene's germline CDR1 is LNHDA and CDR2 SQIVND (reference sequence). This CDR3 is 17 amino acids long. In nucleotides, the CDR3 is TGTGCCAGTAGTATGCAGGGACAGGGAAGTAGCAATCAGCCCCAGCATTTT. It is translated as CASSMQGQGSSNQPQHF. The entire variable domain, with the rest obtained from reference TRBV19 and TRBJ1-5, is as follows: DGGITQSPKYLFRKEGQNVTLSCEQNLNHDAMYWYRQDPGQGLRLIYYSQIVNDFQKGDIAEGYSVSREKKESFPLTVTSAQKNPTAFYLCASSMQGQGSSNQPQHFGDGTRLSIL.

The chain recombines TRBV9 with TRBJ1-1, with D uncertain. V was trimmed by 1 base and J by 1 base, leaving 8 bases between them. Germline loops: CDR1 SGDLS, CDR2 YYNGEE. The CDR3 runs to 14 residues. The CDR3 nucleotides are TGTGCCAGCAGCGTACGTGCAGAGAACACTGAAGCTTTCTTT. Translating gives CASSVRAENTEAFF.

As to this clone: One end of the junction is discordant with germline, which a read error may explain. The chain combines TRBV27 with TRBJ2-5; 14 nucleotides line up with TRBD2. The length of the CDR3 is 15 residues. Germline-derived CDR1 and CDR2 are MNHEY and SMNVEV (reference sequence). The CDR3 loop reads CASRSLGTSGGLLDF. In nucleotides, the CDR3 is TGTGCCAGCAGGTCCCTCGGGACTAGCGGGGGTCTTTTGGACTTC.